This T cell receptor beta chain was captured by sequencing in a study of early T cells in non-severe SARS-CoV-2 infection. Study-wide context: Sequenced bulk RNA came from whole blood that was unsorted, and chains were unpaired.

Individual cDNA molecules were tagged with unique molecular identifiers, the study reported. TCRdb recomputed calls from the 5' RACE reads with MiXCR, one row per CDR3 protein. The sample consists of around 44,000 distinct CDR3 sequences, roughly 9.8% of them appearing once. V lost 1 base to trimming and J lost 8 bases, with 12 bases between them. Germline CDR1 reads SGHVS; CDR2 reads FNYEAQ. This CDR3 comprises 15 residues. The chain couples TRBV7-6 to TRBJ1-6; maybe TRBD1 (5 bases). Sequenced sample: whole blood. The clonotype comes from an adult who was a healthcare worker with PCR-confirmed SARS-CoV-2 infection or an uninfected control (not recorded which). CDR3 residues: CASSLGGQNYSPLHF. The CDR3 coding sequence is TGTGCCAGCAGCTTAGGGGGCCAGAACTATTCACCCCTCCACTTT.